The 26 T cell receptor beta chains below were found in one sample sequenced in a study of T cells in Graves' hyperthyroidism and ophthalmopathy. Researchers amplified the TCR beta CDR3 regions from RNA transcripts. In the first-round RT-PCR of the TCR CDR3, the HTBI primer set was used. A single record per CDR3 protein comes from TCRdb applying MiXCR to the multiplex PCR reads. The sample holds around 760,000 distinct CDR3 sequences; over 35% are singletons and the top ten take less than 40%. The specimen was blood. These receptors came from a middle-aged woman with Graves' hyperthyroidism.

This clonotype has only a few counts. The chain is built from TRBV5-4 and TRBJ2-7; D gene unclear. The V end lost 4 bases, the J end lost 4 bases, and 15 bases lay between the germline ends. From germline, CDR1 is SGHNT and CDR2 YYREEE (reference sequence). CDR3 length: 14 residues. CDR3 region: CASSPWGTRYEQYF. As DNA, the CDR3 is TGTGCCAGCAGCCCGTGGGGAACCCGGTACGAGCAGTACTTC. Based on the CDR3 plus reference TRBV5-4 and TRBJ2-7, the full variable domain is ETGVTQSPTHLIKTRGQQVTLRCSSQSGHNTVSWYQQALGQGPQFIFQYYREEENGRGNFPPRFSGLQFPNYSSELNVNALELDDSALYLCASSPWGTRYEQYFGPGTRLTVT.

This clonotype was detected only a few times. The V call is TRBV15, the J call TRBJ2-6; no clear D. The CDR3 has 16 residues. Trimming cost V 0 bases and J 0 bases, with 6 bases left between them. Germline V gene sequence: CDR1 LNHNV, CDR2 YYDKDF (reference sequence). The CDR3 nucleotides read TGTGCCACCAGCAGAGAAGCAGACTCTGGGGCCAACGTCCTGACTTTC. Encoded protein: CATSREADSGANVLTF. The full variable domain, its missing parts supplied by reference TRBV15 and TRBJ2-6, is DAMVIQNPRYQVTQFGKPVTLSCSQTLNHNVMYWYQQKSSQAPKLLFHYYDKDFNNEADTPDNFQSRRPNTSFCFLDIRSPGLGDTAMYLCATSREADSGANVLTFGAGSRLTVL.

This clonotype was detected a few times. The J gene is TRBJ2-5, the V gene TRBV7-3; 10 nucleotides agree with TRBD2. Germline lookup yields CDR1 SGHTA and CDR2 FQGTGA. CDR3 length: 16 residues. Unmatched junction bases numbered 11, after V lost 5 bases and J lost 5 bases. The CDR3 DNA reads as TGTGCCAGCAGCCCGTCCGGGACAGCGGGGGGGGAGACCCAGTACTTC. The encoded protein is CASSPSGTAGGETQYF.

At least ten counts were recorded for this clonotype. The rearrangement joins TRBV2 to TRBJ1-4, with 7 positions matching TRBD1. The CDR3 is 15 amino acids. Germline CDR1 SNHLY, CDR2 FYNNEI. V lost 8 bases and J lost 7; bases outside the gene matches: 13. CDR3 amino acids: CASQQSETGLEKLFF. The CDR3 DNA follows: TGTGCCAGCCAACAAAGTGAGACAGGGCTTGAAAAACTGTTTTTT.

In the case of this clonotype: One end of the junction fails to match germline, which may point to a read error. CDR3 in DNA: TGCGCCAGCAGCCAAGATAGGGGAACCGGGACGAAGTTC. This translates into CASSQDRGTGTKF. The chain carries TRBV7-9 and TRBJ1-2, with D possibly being TRBD1 (5 bases). The CDR3 is 13 amino acids. Germline V gives CDR1 SEHNR, CDR2 FQNEAQ (reference sequence).

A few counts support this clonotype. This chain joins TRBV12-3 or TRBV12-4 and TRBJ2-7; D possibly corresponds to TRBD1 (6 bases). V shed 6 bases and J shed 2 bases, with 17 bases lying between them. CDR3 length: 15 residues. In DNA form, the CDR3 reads TGTGCCAGCAGCGACCTCGGTACAGGGACCTACGAGCAGTACTTC. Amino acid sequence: CASSDLGTGTYEQYF.

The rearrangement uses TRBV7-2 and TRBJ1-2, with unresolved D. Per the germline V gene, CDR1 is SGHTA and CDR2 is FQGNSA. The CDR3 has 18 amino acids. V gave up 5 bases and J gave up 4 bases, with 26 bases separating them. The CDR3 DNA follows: TGTGCCAGCAGCCTGTGGCTCACGGCTATGGAGGGCGGCTATGGCTACACCTTC. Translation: CASSLWLTAMEGGYGYTF.

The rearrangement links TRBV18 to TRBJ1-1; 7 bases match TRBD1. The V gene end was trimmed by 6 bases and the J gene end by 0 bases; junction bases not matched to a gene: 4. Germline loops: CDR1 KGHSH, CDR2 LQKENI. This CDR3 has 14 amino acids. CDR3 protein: CASSGDRLNTEAFF. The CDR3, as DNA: TGTGCCAGCTCGGGGGACAGATTGAACACTGAAGCTTTCTTT.

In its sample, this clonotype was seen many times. CDR3 DNA: TGCAGCGTTGAGGGCGGGGGGATCCAAGAGACCCAGTACTTC. Its translation is CSVEGGGIQETQYF. The chain links TRBV29-1 to TRBJ2-5, with 8 bases aligning to TRBD2. CDR1 and CDR2 (germline): SQVTM, ANQGSEA. The CDR3 sequence is 14 residues long. Losses at the gene ends were 3 bases for V and 1 base for J; bases not matched to a gene: 4.

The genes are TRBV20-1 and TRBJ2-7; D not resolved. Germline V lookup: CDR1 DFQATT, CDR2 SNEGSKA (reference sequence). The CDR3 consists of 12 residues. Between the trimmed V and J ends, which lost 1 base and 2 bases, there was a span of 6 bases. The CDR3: CSARVAAYEQYF. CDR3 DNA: TGCAGTGCTAGAGTGGCGGCCTACGAGCAGTACTTC.

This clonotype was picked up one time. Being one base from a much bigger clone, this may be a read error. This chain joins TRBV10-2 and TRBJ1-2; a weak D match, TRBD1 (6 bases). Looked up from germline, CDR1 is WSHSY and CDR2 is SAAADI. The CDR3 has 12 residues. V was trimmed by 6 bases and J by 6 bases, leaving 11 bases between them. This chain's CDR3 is CASRSGENGYTF. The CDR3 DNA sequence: TGCGCCAGCAGGTCAGGGGAGAATGGCTACACCTTC.

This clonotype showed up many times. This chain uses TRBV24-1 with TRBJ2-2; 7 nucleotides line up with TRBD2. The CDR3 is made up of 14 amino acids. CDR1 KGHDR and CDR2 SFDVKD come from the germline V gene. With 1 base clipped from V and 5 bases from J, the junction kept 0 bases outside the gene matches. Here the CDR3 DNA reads TGTGCCACCAGTGATTTAGCGGGAACCGGGGAGCTGTTTTTT. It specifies CATSDLAGTGELFF.

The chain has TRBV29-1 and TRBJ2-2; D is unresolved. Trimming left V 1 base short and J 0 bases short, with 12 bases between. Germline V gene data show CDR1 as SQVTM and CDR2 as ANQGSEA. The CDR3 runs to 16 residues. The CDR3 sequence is CSVEVSEGPNTGELFF. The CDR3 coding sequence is TGCAGCGTTGAAGTGAGCGAAGGGCCGAACACCGGGGAGCTGTTTTTT.

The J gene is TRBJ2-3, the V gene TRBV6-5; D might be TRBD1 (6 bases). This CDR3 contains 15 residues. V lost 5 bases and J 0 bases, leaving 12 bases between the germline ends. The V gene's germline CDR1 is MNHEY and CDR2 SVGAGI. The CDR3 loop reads CASSEAGDSTDTQYF. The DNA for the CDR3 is TGTGCCAGCAGTGAAGCAGGGGATAGCACAGATACGCAGTATTTT.

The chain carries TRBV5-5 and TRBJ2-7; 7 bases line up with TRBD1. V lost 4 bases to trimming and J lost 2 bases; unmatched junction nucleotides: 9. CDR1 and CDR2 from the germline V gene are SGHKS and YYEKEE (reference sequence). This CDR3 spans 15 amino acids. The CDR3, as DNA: TGTGCCAGCAGCCCGCCCGGACAGGCTGCCTACGAGCAGTACTTC. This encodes CASSPPGQAAYEQYF. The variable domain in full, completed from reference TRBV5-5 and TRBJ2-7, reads DAGVTQSPTHLIKTRGQQVTLRCSPISGHKSVSWYQQVLGQGPQFIFQYYEKEERGRGNFPDRFSARQFPNYSSELNVNALLLGDSALYLCASSPPGQAAYEQYFGPGTRLTVT.

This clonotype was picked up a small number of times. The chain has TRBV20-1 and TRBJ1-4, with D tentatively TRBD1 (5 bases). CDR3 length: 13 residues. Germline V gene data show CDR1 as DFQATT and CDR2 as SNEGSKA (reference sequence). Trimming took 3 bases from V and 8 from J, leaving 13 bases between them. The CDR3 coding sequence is TGCAGTGCTAGCCGAGCAGGGAAAGAAAAACTGTTTTTT. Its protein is CSASRAGKEKLFF.

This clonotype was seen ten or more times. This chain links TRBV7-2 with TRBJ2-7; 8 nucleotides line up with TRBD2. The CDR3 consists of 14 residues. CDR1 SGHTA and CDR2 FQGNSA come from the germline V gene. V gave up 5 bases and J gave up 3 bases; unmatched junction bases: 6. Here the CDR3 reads CASSGGTRHYEQYF. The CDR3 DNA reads TGTGCCAGCAGCGGCGGGACTAGGCACTACGAGCAGTACTTC. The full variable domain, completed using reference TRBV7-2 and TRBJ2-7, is GAGVSQSPSNKVTEKGKDVELRCDPISGHTALYWYRQSLGQGLEFLIYFQGNSAPDKSGLPSDRFSAERTGGSVSTLTIQRTQQEDSAVYLCASSGGTRHYEQYFGPGTRLTVT.

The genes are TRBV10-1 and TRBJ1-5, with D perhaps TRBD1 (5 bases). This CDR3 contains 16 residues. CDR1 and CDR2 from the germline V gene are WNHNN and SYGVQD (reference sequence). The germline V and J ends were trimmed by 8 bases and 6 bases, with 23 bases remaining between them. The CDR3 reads CASPSTTGGRGQPQHF. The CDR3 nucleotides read TGCGCCAGCCCGAGCACTACGGGGGGGAGGGGTCAGCCCCAGCATTTT.

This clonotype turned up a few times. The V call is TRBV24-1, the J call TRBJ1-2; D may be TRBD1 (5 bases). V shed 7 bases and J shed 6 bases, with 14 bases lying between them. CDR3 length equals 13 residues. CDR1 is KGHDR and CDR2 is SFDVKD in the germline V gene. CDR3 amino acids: CATSLFGRDGYTF. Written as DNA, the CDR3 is TGTGCCACCAGCCTATTCGGCAGGGATGGCTACACCTTC.

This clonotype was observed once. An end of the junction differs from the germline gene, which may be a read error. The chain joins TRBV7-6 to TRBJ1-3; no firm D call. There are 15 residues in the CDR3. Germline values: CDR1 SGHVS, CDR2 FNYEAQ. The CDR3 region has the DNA TGTGCCAGCGGCTTAGGGCTGGACCCCCGAGACCCCATATATTTT. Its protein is CASGLGLDPRDPIYF.

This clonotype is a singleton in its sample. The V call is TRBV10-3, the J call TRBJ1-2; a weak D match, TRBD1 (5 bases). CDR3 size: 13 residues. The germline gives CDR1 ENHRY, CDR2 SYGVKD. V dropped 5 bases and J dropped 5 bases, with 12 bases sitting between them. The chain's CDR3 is CAISPMGEYGYTF. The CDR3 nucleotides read TGTGCCATCAGTCCCATGGGGGAGTATGGCTACACCTTC.

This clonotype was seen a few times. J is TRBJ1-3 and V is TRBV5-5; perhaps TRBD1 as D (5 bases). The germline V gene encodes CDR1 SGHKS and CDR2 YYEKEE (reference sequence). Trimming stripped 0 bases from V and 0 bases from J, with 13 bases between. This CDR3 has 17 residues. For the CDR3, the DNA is TGTGCCAGCAGCTTGGATGGGGGAACGAGCTCTGGAAACACCATATATTTT. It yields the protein CASSLDGGTSSGNTIYF.

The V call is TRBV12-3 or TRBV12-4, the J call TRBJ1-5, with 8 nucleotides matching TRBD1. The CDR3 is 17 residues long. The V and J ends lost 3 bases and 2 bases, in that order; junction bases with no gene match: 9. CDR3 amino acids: CASSFGQGWSGNQPQHF. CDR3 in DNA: TGTGCCAGCAGTTTTGGACAGGGTTGGAGTGGCAATCAGCCCCAGCATTTT.

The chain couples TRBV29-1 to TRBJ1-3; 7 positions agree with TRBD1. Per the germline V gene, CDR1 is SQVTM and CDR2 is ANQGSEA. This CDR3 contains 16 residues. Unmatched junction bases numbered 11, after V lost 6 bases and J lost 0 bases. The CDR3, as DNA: TGCAGCGTCACCAAACAGGGGCGCGCCTCTGGAAACACCATATATTTT. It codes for CSVTKQGRASGNTIYF.

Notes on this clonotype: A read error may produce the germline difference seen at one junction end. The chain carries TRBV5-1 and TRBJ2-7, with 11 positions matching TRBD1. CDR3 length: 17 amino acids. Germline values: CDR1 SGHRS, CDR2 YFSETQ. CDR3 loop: CTSSFRRGTGGTYEQYF. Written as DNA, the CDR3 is TGCACCAGCAGCTTTCGAAGAGGGACAGGGGGAACCTACGAGCAGTACTTC.

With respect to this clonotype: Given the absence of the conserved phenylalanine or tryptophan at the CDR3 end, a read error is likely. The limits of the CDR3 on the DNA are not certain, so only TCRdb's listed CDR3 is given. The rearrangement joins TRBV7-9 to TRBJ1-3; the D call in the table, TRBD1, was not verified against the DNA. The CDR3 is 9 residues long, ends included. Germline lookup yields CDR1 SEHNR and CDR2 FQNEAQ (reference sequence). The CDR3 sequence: CASSPGRCL.